Listed below are T cell receptor beta chains from one sample, sequenced in a study of cytomegalovirus exposure and HLA in healthy donors. Repertoires were generated with immunoSEQ multiplex PCR, while TCRdb's copy carries only in-frame clones and drops some. The table includes 200,000 to 250,000 clones, roughly 84% detected once. The sample taken for sequencing was PBMCs. These receptors all stem from a boy aged 2 to 10 in good health and CMV-seronegative. The CDR3 runs from the conserved cysteine through the conserved F or W. A D gene is named only where the DNA matches it firmly. Clone sizes are given selectively: once, few, many, or a class where the clone is expanded.

>-|TRBJ1-1|TRBV27|-
CASSFQGKGEAFF
TGTGCCAGCAGTTTCCAGGGGAAGGGTGAAGCTTTCTTT
>-|TRBJ1-2|TRBV5-1|-
CASSLGTESNYGYTF
TGCGCCAGCAGCTTGGGCACAGAGTCTAACTATGGCTACACCTTC
>TRBD2|TRBJ2-5|TRBV6-1|-
CATDTSEDYWETQYF
TGTGCCACCGACACTAGCGAAGATTATTGGGAGACCCAGTACTTC
>-|TRBJ2-1|TRBV7-9|-
CASSSWESRGSNEQFF
TGTGCCAGCAGCTCCTGGGAAAGCAGGGGAAGCAATGAGCAGTTCTTC
>-|TRBJ2-7|TRBV12-2|-
CASRLAPDRTYEQYF
TGTGCAAGTCGCTTAGCGCCCGACAGGACCTACGAGCAGTACTTC
>-|TRBJ1-3|TRBV18|-
CASSPRGTSGNTIYF
TGTGCCAGCTCACCCCGCGGGACCTCTGGAAACACCATATATTTT
>TRBD1|TRBJ2-7|TRBV10-2|-
CASSGGDRVYEQYF
TGCGCCAGCAGTGGGGGGGACAGGGTTTACGAGCAGTACTTC
>TRBD1|TRBJ2-3|TRBV29-1|-
CSVGDRVTDTQYF
TGCAGCGTTGGGGACAGGGTTACAGATACGCAGTATTTT
>TRBD2|TRBJ2-7|TRBV29-1|-
CSATSGGDSYEQYF
TGCAGCGCTACGTCGGGAGGGGATAGCTACGAGCAGTACTTC
>-|TRBJ2-7|TRBV9|-
CASSVAPGDYEQYF
TGTGCCAGCAGCGTAGCACCAGGTGACTACGAGCAGTACTTC
>TRBD1|TRBJ2-2|TRBV27|once
CASSSLDRATGELFF
TGTGCCAGCAGCTCCTTGGACAGGGCCACCGGGGAGCTGTTTTTT
>-|TRBJ2-1|TRBV11-3|-
CASSSGGRNEQFF
TGTGCCAGCAGCTCCGGAGGGCGTAATGAGCAGTTCTTC